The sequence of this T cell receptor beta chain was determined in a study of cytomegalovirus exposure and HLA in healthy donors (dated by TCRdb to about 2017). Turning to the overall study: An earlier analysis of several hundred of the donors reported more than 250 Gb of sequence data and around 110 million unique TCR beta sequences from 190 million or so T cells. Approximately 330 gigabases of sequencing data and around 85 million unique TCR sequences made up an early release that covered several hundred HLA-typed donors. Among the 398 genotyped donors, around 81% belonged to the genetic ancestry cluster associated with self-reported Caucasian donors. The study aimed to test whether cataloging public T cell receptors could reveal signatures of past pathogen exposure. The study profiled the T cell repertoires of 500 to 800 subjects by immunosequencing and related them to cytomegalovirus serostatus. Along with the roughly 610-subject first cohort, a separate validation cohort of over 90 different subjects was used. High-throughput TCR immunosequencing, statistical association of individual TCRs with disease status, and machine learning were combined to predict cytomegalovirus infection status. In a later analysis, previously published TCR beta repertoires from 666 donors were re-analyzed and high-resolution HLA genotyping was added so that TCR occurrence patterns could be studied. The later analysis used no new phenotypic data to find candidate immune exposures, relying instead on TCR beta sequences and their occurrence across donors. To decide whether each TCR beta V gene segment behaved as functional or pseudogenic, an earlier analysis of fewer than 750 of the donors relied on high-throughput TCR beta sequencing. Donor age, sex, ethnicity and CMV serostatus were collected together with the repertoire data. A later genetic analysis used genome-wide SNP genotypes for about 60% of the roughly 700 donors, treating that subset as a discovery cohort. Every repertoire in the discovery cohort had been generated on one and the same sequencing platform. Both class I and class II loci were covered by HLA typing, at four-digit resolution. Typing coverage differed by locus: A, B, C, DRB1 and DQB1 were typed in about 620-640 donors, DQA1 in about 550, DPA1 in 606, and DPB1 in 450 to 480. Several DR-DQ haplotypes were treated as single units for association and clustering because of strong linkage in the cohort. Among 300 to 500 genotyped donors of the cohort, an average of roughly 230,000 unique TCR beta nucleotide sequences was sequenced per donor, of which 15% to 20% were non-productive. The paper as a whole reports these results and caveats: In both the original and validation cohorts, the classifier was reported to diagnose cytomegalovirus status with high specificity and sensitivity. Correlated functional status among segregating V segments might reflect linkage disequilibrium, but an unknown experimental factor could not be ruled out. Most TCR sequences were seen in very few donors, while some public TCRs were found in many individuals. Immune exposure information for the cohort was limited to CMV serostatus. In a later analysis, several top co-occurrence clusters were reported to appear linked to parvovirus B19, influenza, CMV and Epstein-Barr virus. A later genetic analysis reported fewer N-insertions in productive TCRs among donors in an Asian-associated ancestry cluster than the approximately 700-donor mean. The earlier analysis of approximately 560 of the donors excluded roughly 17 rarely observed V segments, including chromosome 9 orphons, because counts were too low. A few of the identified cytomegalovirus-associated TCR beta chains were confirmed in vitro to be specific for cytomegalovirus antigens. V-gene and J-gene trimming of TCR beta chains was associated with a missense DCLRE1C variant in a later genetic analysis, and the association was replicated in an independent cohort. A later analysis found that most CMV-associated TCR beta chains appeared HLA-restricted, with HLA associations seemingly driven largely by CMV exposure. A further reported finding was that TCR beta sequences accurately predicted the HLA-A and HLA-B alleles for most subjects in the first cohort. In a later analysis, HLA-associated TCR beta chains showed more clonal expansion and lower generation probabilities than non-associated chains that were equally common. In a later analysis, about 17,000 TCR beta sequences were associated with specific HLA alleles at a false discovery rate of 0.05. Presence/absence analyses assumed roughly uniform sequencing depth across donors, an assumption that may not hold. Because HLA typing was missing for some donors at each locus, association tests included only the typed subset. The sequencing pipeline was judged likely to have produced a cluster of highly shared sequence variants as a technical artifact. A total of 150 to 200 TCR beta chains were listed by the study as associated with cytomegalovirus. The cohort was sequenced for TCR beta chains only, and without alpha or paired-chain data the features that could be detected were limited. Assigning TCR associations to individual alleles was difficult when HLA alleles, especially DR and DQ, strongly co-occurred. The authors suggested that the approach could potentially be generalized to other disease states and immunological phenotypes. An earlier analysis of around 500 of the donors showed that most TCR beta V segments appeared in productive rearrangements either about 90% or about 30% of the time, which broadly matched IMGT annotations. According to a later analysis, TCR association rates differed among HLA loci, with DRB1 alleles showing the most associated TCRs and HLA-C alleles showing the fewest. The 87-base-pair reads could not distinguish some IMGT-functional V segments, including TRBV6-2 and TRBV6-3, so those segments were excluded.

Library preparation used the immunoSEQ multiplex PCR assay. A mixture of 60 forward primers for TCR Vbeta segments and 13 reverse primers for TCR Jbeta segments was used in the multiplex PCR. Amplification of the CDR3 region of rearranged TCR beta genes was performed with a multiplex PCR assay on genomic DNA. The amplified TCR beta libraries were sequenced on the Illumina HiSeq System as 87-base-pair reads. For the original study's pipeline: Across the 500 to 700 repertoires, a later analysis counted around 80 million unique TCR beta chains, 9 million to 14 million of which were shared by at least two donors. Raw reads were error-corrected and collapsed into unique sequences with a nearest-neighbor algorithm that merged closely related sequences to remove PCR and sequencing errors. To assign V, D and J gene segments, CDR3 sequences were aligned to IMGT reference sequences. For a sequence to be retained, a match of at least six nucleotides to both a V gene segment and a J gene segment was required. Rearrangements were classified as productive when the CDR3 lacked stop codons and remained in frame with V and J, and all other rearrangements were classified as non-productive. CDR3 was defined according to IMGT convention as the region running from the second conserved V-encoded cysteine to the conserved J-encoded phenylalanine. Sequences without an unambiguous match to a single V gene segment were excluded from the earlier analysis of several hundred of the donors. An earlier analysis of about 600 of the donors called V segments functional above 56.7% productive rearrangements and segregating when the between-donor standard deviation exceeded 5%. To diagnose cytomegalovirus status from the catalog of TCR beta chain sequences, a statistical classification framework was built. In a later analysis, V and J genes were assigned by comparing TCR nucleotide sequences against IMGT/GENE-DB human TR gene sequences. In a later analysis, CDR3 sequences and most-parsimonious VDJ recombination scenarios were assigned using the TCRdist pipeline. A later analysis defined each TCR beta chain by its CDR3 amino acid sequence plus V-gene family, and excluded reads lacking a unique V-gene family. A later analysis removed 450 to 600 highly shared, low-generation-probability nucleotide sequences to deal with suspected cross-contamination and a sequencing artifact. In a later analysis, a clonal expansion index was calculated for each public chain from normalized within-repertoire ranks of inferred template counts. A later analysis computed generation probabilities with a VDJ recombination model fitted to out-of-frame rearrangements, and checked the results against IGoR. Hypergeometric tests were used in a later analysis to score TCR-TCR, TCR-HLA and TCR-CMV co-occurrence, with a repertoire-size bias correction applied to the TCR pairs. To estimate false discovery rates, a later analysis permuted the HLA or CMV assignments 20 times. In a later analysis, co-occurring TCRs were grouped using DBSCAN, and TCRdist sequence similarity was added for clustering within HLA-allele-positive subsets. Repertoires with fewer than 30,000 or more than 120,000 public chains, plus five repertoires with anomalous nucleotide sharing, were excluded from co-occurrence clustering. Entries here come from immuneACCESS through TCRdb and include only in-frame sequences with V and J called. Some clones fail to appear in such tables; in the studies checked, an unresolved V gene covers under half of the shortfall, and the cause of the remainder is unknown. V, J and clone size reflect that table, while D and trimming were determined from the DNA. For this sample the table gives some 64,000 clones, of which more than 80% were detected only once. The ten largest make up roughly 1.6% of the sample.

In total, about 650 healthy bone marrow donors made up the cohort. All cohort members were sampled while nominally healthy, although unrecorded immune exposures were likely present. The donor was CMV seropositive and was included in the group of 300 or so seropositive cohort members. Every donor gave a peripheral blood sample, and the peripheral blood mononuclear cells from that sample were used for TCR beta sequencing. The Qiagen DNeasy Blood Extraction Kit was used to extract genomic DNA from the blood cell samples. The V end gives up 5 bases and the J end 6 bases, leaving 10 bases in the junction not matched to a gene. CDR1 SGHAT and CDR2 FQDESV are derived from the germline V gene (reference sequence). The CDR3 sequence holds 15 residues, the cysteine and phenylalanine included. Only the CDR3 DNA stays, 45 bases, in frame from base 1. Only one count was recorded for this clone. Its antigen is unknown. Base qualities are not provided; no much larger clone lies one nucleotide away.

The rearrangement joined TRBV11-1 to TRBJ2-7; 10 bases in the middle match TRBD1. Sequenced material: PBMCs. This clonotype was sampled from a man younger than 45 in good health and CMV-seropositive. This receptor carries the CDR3 CASSPGWGQGFEQYF. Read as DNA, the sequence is TGTGCCAGCAGCCCGGGTTGGGGACAGGGGTTCGAGCAGTACTTC.